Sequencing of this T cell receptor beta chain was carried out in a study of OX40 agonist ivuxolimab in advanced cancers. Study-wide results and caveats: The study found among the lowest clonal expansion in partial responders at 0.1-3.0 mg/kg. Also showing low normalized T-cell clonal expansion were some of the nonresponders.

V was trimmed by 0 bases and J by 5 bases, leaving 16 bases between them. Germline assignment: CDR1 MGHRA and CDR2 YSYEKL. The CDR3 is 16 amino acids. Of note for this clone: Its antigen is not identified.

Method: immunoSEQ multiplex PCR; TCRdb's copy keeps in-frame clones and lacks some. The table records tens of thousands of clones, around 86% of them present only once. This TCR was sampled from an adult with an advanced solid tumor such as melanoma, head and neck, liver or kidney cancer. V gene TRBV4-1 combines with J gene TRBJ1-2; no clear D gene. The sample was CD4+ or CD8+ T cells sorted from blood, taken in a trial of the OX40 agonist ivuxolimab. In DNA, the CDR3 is TGCGCCAGCAGCCAAGAAGGAAGGACGGGCGGGTATGGCTACACCTTC. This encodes CASSQEGRTGGYGYTF.